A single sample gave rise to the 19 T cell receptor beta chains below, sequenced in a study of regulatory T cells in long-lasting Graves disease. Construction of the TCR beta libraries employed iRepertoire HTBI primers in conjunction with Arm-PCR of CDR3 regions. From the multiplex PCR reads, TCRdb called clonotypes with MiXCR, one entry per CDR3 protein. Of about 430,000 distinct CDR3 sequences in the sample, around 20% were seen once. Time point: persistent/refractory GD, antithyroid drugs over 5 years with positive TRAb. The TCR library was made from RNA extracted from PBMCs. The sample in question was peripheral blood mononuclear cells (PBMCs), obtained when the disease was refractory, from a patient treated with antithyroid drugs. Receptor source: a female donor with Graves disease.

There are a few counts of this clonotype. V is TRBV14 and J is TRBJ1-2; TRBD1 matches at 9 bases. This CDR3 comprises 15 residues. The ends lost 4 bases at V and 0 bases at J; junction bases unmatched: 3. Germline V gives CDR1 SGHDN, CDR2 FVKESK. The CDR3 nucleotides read TGTGCCAGCAGCCTCTACAGGGGGCCTAACTATGGCTACACCTTC. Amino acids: CASSLYRGPNYGYTF.

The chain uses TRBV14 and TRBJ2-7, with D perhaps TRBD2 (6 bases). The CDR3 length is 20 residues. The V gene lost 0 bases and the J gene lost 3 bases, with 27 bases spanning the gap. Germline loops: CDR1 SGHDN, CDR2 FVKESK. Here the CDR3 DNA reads TGTGCCAGCAGCCAAGATCCGTTAGTGGCGGGAAGGCCGGAGGGCTACGAGCAGTACTTC. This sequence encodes CASSQDPLVAGRPEGYEQYF.

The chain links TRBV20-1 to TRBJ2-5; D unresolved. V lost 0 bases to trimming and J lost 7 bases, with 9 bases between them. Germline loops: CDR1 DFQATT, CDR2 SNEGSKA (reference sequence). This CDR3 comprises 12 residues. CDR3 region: CSARDRLGTQYF. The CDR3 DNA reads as TGCAGTGCTAGAGATCGGTTGGGGACCCAGTACTTC.

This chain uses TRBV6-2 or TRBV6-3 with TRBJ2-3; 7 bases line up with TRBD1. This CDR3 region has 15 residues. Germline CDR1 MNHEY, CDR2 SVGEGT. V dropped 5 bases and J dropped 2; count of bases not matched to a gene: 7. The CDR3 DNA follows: TGTGCCAGCAGTGAACGGGGACAGACCACAGATACGCAGTATTTT. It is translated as CASSERGQTTDTQYF.

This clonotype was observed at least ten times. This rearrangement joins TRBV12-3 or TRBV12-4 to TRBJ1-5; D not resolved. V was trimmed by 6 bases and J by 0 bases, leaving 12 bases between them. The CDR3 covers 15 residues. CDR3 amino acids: CASSQLMGSNQPQHF. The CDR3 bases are TGTGCCAGCAGCCAACTTATGGGTAGCAATCAGCCCCAGCATTTT.

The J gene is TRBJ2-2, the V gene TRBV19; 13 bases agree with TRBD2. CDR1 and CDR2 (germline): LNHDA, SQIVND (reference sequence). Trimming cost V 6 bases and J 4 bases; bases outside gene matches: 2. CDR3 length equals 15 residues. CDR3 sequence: CASRGLAGTTGELFF. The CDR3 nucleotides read TGTGCCAGTAGGGGACTAGCGGGAACCACCGGGGAGCTGTTTTTT.

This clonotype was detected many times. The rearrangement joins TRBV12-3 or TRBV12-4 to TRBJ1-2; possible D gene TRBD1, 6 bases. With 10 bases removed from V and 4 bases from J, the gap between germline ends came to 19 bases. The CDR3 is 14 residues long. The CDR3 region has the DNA TGTGCCACACGGGGGGGGGGCTTCCCCTATGGCTACACCTTC. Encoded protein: CATRGGGFPYGYTF.

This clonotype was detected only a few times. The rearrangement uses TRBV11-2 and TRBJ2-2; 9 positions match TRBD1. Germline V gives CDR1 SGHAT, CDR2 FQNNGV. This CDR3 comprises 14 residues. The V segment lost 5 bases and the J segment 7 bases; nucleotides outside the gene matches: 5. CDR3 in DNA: TGTGCCAGCAGCCCGGGGACAGGGAGCGGGGAGCTGTTTTTT. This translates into CASSPGTGSGELFF.

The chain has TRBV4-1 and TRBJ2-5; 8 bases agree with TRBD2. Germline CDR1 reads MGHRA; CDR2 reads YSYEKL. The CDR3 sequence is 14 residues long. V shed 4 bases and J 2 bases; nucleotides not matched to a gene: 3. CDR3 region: CASSRAGEQETQYF. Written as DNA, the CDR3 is TGCGCCAGCAGCCGAGCGGGAGAACAAGAGACCCAGTACTTC.

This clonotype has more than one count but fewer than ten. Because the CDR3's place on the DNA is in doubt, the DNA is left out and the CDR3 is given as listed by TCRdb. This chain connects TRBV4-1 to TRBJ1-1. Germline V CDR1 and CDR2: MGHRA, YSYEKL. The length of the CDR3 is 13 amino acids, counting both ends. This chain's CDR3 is CASSTSDGTEAFF.

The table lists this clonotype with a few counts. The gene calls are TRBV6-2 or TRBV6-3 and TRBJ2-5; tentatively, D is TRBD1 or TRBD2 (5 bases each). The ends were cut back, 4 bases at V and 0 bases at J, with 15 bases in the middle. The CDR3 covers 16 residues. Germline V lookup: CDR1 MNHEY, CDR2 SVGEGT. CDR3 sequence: CASSCQVRDHQETQYF. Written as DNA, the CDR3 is TGTGCCAGCAGTTGCCAAGTAAGGGACCACCAAGAGACCCAGTACTTC.

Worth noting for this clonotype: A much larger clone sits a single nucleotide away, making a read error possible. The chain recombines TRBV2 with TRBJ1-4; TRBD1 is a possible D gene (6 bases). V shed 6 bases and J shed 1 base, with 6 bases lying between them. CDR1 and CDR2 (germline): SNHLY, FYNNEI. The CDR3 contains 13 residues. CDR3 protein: CASRTGTNEKLFF. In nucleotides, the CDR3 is TGTGCCAGCAGGACAGGAACTAATGAAAAACTGTTTTTT.

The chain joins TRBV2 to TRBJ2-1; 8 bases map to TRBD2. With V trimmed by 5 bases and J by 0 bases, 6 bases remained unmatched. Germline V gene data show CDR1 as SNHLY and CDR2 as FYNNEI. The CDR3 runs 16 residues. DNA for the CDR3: TGTGCCAGCAGTCCAATAGCGGGGAGCTCCTACAATGAGCAGTTCTTC. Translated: CASSPIAGSSYNEQFF.

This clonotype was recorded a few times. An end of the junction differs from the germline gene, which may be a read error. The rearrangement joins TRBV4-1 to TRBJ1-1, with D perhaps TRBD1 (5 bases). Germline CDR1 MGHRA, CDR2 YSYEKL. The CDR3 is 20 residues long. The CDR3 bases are TGTGCCAGCAGCCAAGATTACGAGACGTGGGAGGGGCGAAGGAACACTGAAGCTTTCTTT. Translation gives CASSQDYETWEGRRNTEAFF.

Written as DNA, the CDR3 is TGTGCCAGCAGCCCGAGGGACAGACTCTACGAGCAGTACTTC. This translates into CASSPRDRLYEQYF. The chain is built from TRBV7-2 and TRBJ2-7; 7 nucleotides line up with TRBD1. Germline V gene data show CDR1 as SGHTA and CDR2 as FQGNSA. CDR3 length: 14 amino acids. With 5 bases clipped from V and 3 bases from J, the junction kept 7 bases outside the gene matches.

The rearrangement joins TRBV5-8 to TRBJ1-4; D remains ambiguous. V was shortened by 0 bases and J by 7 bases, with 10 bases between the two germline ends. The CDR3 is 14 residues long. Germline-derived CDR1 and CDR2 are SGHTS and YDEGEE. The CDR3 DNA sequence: TGTGCCAGCAGCTTGGCTCTATTTCGTGAAAAACTGTTTTTT. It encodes CASSLALFREKLFF.

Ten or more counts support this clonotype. The DNA of the CDR3 is TGTGCCAGCAGCTCCGCCCCGGGACAGGGGACGAACACTGAAGCTTTCTTT. Protein: CASSSAPGQGTNTEAFF. This chain joins TRBV7-2 and TRBJ1-1, with 10 bases that match TRBD1. The CDR3 is 17 amino acids. Trimming at V came to 4 bases and at J to 1 base, leaving 9 bases not matched to a gene. The germline V gene encodes CDR1 SGHTA and CDR2 FQGNSA.

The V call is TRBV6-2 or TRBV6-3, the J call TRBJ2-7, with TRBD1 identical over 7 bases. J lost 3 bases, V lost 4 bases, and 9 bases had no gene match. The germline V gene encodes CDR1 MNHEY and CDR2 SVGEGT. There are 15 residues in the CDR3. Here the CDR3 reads CASSSEGQGVYEQYF. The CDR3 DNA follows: TGTGCCAGCAGTTCAGAGGGCCAGGGGGTCTACGAGCAGTACTTC.

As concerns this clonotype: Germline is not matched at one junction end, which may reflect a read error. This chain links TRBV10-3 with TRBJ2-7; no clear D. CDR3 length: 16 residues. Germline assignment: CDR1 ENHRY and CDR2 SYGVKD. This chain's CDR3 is CASSDLPGSVTYEQYF. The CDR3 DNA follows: TGTGCCAGCAGTGACCTCCCGGGCAGCGTAACCTACGAGCAGTACTTC.